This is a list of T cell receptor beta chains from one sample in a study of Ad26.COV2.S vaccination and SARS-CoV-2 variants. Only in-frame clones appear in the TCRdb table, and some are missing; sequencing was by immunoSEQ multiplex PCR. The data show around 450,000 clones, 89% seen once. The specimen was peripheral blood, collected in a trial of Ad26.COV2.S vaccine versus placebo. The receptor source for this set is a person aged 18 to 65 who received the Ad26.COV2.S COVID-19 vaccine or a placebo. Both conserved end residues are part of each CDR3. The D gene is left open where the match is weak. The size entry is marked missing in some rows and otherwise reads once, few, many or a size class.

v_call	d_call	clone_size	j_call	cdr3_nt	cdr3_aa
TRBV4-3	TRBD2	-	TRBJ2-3	TGCGCCAGCAGCCAATCACCCAACCCCGGACTAGCCGGTGATACGCAGTATTTT	CASSQSPNPGLAGDTQYF
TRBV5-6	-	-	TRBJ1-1	TGTGCCAGCAGCTTGTGGGGGAACGCATACACTGAAGCTTTCTTT	CASSLWGNAYTEAFF
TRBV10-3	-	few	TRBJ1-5	TGTGCCATCAAGGAGGGTGGGGGCAATCAGCCCCAGCATTTT	CAIKEGGGNQPQHF
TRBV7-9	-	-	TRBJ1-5	TGTGCCAGCAGTTCCGGTGGTCAGCCCCAGCATTTT	CASSSGGQPQHF
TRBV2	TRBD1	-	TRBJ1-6	TGTGCCAGCAGTGAAGCGAACAGGGGGACTTCACCCCTCCACTTT	CASSEANRGTSPLHF
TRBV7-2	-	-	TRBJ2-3	TGTGCCAGCATCCCCCTAGGACAGAGCACAGATACGCAGTATTTT	CASIPLGQSTDTQYF
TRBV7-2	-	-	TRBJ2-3	TGTGCCAGCAGCAACGAAGCGGCTAGCACAGATACGCAGTATTTT	CASSNEAASTDTQYF
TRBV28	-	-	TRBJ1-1	TGTGCCAGCAGTTTATTGGGGTTGGTCACTGAAGCTTTCTTT	CASSLLGLVTEAFF
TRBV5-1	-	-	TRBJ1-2	TGCGCCAGCAGCTCCCCGGAAGGGGCTAACTATGGCTACACCTTC	CASSSPEGANYGYTF
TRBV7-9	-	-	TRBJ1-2	TGTGCCAGCAGCTTAGTCCTTTACAGGGAGACCTATGGCTACACCTTC	CASSLVLYRETYGYTF
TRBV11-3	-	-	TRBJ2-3	TGTGCCAGCAGCTTCGACCGGCAAGCAGATACGCAGTATTTT	CASSFDRQADTQYF
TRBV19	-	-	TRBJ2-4	TGTGCCAGTAGCGACGGGATGCTAGCCAAAAACATTCAGTACTTC	CASSDGMLAKNIQYF